The 26 T cell receptor beta chains below come from one sample, sequenced in a study of cytomegalovirus exposure and HLA in healthy donors. The primer mix had 60 Vbeta and 13 Jbeta primers. Assay: immunoSEQ multiplex PCR; the TCRdb copy retains only in-frame clones and omits some. Of fewer than 200,000 clones detected, 55% to 70% appear once; the ten largest clones hold around 3%. The sample taken for sequencing was PBMCs. The receptors shown here come from a woman in her 40s in good health and CMV-seropositive.

This clone was recorded once. The chain couples TRBV9 to TRBJ1-1; D remains ambiguous. Looked up from germline, CDR1 is SGDLS and CDR2 is YYNGEE. V was shortened by 0 bases and J by 4 bases, with 10 bases between the two germline ends. The CDR3 runs to 14 residues. The CDR3 loop reads CASSVEEASTEAFF. CDR3 nucleotides: TGTGCCAGCAGCGTAGAAGAGGCAAGCACTGAAGCTTTCTTT.

This clone was seen only once. The V gene is TRBV12-5, the J gene TRBJ2-5; TRBD2 matches 11 bases. The CDR3 runs to 17 residues. The germline gives CDR1 LGHNT, CDR2 FRNRAP. The junction had 5 bases not matched to a gene; V was cut back by 0 bases and J by 2 bases. The CDR3 DNA reads TGTGCTAGTGGTTTGGTAGGGGTAGCGGGGGGGCAAGAGACCCAGTACTTC. Protein sequence: CASGLVGVAGGQETQYF.

The gene calls are TRBV9 and TRBJ2-3, with unresolved D. The germline V gene has CDR1 SGDLS and CDR2 YYNGEE. Between the trimmed V and J ends, which lost 4 bases and 4 bases, there was a span of 10 bases. CDR3 length equals 13 residues. CDR3 protein: CASSPRAADTQYF. The CDR3, as DNA: TGTGCCAGCAGCCCTCGCGCGGCAGATACGCAGTATTTT.

The chain combines TRBV11-2 with TRBJ2-6; TRBD1 agrees at 9 bases. The CDR3 has 18 amino acids. From germline, CDR1 is SGHAT and CDR2 FQNNGV. V shed 2 bases, J shed 0 bases, and the junction held 5 bases outside the gene matches. CDR3 in amino acids: CASSLRGQGFSGANVLTF. CDR3 nucleotides: TGTGCCAGCAGCTTAAGGGGACAGGGCTTCTCTGGGGCCAACGTCCTGACTTTC. Drawing the rest from reference TRBV11-2 and TRBJ2-6, the complete variable domain is EAGVAQSPRYKIIEKRQSVAFWCNPISGHATLYWYQQILGQGPKLLIQFQNNGVVDDSQLPKDRFSAERLKGVDSTLKIQPAKLEDSAVYLCASSLRGQGFSGANVLTFGAGSRLTVL.

J is TRBJ1-4 and V is TRBV29-1, with D maybe TRBD1 (5 bases). Germline CDR1 is SQVTM and CDR2 is ANQGSEA. This CDR3 has 15 residues. V was shortened by 7 bases and J by 0 bases, with 15 bases between the two germline ends. The CDR3 DNA reads as TGCAGCGCGCGGGACTTTTATGCAACTAATGAAAAACTGTTTTTT. Protein: CSARDFYATNEKLFF.

This chain uses TRBV5-1 with TRBJ2-5; 7 bases map to TRBD1. Germline CDR1 is SGHRS and CDR2 is YFSETQ. V lost 8 bases and J lost 0; bases outside the gene matches: 4. CDR3 length equals 13 residues. CDR3 region: CASLQGNQETQYF. The CDR3 nucleotides read TGCGCCAGTCTACAGGGGAACCAAGAGACCCAGTACTTC. Filled out from reference TRBV5-1 and TRBJ2-5, the complete variable domain reads KAGVTQTPRYLIKTRGQQVTLSCSPISGHRSVSWYQQTPGQGLQFLFEYFSETQRNKGNFPGRFSGRQFSNSRSEMNVSTLELGDSALYLCASLQGNQETQYFGPGTRLLVL.

This clone has only a few counts. The DNA is omitted, as the CDR3 cannot be located on it reliably, and the CDR3 follows TCRdb's listing. V is TRBV21-1 and J is TRBJ2-7; TRBD2, as called in the table, went unchecked against the DNA. TRBV21-1 is assigned pseudogene status. A total of 16 residues make up the CDR3, ends included. The CDR3 spells CASSKVASGSSYEQYF.

This clone has more than one count but fewer than ten. The chain employs TRBV5-8 and TRBJ1-2; 12 bases agree with TRBD1. The V segment lost 4 bases and the J segment 4 bases; nucleotides outside the gene matches: 2. Germline V gene sequence: CDR1 SGHTS, CDR2 YDEGEE. The CDR3 is made up of 14 amino acids. The CDR3 nucleotides read TGTGCCAGCAGCCCGGGACAGGGGGCCTATGGCTACACCTTC. Amino acid sequence: CASSPGQGAYGYTF.

The genes are TRBV5-6 and TRBJ1-1, with 7 bases matching TRBD1. V gave up 0 bases and J gave up 6 bases; unmatched junction bases: 2. This CDR3 region has 13 residues. From germline, CDR1 is SGHDT and CDR2 YYEEEE. CDR3 in amino acids: CASSLGGGAEAFF. The CDR3 coding sequence is TGTGCCAGCAGCTTGGGAGGGGGCGCTGAAGCTTTCTTT.

This clone was seen a handful of times. This rearrangement joins TRBV4-1 to TRBJ2-2, with 7 bases lining up with TRBD2. The CDR3 has 18 residues. V was clipped by 0 bases and J by 0 bases; unmatched bases: 7. Per the germline V gene, CDR1 is MGHRA and CDR2 is YSYEKL. The DNA for the CDR3 is TGCGCCAGCAGCCAAGAGCCCTCTAGCGGAACGAACACCGGGGAGCTGTTTTTT. It yields the protein CASSQEPSSGTNTGELFF.

The V gene is TRBV28, the J gene TRBJ2-5; 8 nucleotides match TRBD1. The length of the CDR3 is 14 residues. Trimming removed 7 bases from V and 5 bases from J; junction bases left unmatched: 9. CDR1 and CDR2 from the germline V gene are MDHEN and SYDVKM. CDR3: CASTRQGIGETQYF. In DNA, the CDR3 is TGTGCCAGCACCCGACAGGGGATAGGGGAGACCCAGTACTTC.

The genes are TRBV9 and TRBJ1-3; 7 positions agree with TRBD1. The V gene's germline CDR1 is SGDLS and CDR2 YYNGEE. The V and J ends lost 3 bases and 1 base, in that order; junction bases with no gene match: 7. CDR3 size: 16 residues. For the CDR3, the DNA is TGTGCCAGCAGCGGGCGGGTGACAGGGTCTGGAAACACCATATATTTT. This translates into CASSGRVTGSGNTIYF.

This clone was seen only a few times. J is TRBJ1-2 and V is TRBV6-5; tentatively, D is TRBD1 (6 bases). Germline-derived CDR1 and CDR2 are MNHEY and SVGAGI. The CDR3 length is 12 residues. V was cut by 5 bases and J by 5 bases, with 9 bases left in between. The DNA for the CDR3 is TGTGCCAGCAGTCACGGACAGTATGGCTACACCTTC. This sequence encodes CASSHGQYGYTF.

J is TRBJ2-6 and V is TRBV10-1, with unresolved D. The CDR3 loop spans 18 amino acids. With 0 bases removed from V and 0 bases from J, the gap between germline ends came to 12 bases. Germline V lookup: CDR1 WNHNN, CDR2 SYGVQD (reference sequence). CDR3 sequence reads: CASSESTRLPSGANVLTF. The CDR3 DNA is TGCGCCAGCAGTGAGTCGACGCGGCTTCCCTCTGGGGCCAACGTCCTGACTTTC.

This clone was seen more than once but under ten times. The chain has TRBV5-4 and TRBJ1-6; D is possibly TRBD1 (5 bases). CDR3 size: 14 residues. Germline V CDR1 and CDR2: SGHNT, YYREEE (reference sequence). Trimming took 3 bases from V and 6 from J, leaving 10 bases between them. CDR3 sequence reads: CASSSQGSNSPLHF. The CDR3 coding sequence is TGTGCCAGCAGCTCGCAGGGTTCTAATTCACCCCTCCACTTT.

The chain carries TRBV10-2 and TRBJ1-2, with TRBD1 matching 8 bases. CDR1 and CDR2 (germline): WSHSY, SAAADI. V shed 0 bases, J shed 4 bases, and the junction held 7 bases outside the gene matches. The CDR3 loop spans 16 amino acids. As DNA, the CDR3 is TGCGCCAGCAGTGAGTCGAGGACAGGGAGTTTCTATGGCTACACCTTC. It encodes CASSESRTGSFYGYTF.

Only one count was recorded for this clone. The chain carries TRBV27 and TRBJ1-2; TRBD1 matches at 9 bases. V lost 8 bases, J lost 2 bases, and 9 bases stayed unmatched. The CDR3 runs 15 residues. The germline V gene has CDR1 MNHEY and CDR2 SMNVEV (reference sequence). This chain's CDR3 is CASSPGQGWNYGYTF. The CDR3 nucleotides are TGTGCCAGCTCACCGGGACAGGGATGGAACTATGGCTACACCTTC.

The rearrangement joins TRBV19 to TRBJ2-3, with D perhaps TRBD1 (6 bases). Per the germline V gene, CDR1 is LNHDA and CDR2 is SQIVND (reference sequence). Trimming left V 7 bases short and J 3 bases short, with 20 bases between. The length of the CDR3 is 16 residues. The CDR3, as DNA: TGTGCCAGTACCAACCCAGGGGCGCGTGGGACAGATACGCAGTATTTT. Translation gives CASTNPGARGTDTQYF. Filled out from reference TRBV19 and TRBJ2-3, the complete variable domain reads DGGITQSPKYLFRKEGQNVTLSCEQNLNHDAMYWYRQDPGQGLRLIYYSQIVNDFQKGDIAEGYSVSREKKESFPLTVTSAQKNPTAFYLCASTNPGARGTDTQYFGPGTRLTVL.

This chain links TRBV5-1 with TRBJ2-3; 9 nucleotides align to TRBD1. The V and J ends lost 4 bases and 1 base, in that order; junction bases with no gene match: 4. Germline V lookup: CDR1 SGHRS, CDR2 YFSETQ. The CDR3 runs to 15 residues. The DNA for the CDR3 is TGCGCCAGCAGCGAGGGACAGGGACGCACAGATACGCAGTATTTT. The encoded protein is CASSEGQGRTDTQYF.

V gene TRBV28 combines with J gene TRBJ2-1, with 11 nucleotides matching TRBD2. CDR1 MDHEN and CDR2 SYDVKM come from the germline V gene. This CDR3 is built from 13 residues. Germline trimming cut 7 bases from V and 12 bases from J; bases unmatched to any gene: 8. CDR3 protein: CASTTGTSGTQFF. The CDR3 region has the DNA TGTGCCAGCACGACCGGGACTAGCGGCACGCAGTTCTTC.

This clone was seen once. The chain has TRBV28 and TRBJ2-3, with 8 bases that match TRBD2. The CDR3 covers 16 residues. In germline, CDR1 is MDHEN, CDR2 SYDVKM. The V segment lost 3 bases and the J segment 3 bases; nucleotides outside the gene matches: 8. DNA of the CDR3: TGTGCCAGCAGTTTGTCCCCGGGAGGGCAAACAGATACGCAGTATTTT. This sequence encodes CASSLSPGGQTDTQYF.

The rearrangement links TRBV19 to TRBJ2-6; D is uncertain. With 5 bases removed from V and 4 bases from J, the gap between germline ends came to 18 bases. The V gene's germline CDR1 is LNHDA and CDR2 SQIVND (reference sequence). The CDR3 spans 17 residues. The CDR3: CASSVDAVQIGANVLTF. CDR3 coding DNA: TGTGCCAGTAGTGTCGACGCGGTCCAAATAGGGGCCAACGTCCTGACTTTC.

The V gene is TRBV29-1, the J gene TRBJ2-5; TRBD1 is a possible D gene (5 bases). The CDR3 loop spans 12 amino acids. Trimming removed 1 base from V and 13 bases from J, with 16 bases in between. The germline V gene has CDR1 SQVTM and CDR2 ANQGSEA. CDR3 loop: CSVEGGRIGSYF. In nucleotides, the CDR3 is TGCAGCGTTGAAGGGGGCCGAATCGGATCGTACTTC.

The chain joins TRBV6-1 to TRBJ1-1; no reliable D call. The germline V gene encodes CDR1 MNHNS and CDR2 SASEGT. Deletions cut 1 base from V and 0 bases from J, with 15 bases between. CDR3 length: 17 amino acids. CDR3 loop: CASSEVLSLSLNTEAFF. The CDR3 DNA reads as TGTGCCAGCAGTGAAGTCCTATCCCTCTCACTGAACACTGAAGCTTTCTTT.

This chain uses TRBV10-3 with TRBJ1-4, with D possibly TRBD1 on 5 matching bases. Deletions cut 3 bases from V and 3 bases from J, with 5 bases between. The germline gives CDR1 ENHRY, CDR2 SYGVKD. CDR3 length equals 13 residues. CDR3 sequence reads: CAISEGANEKLFF. The CDR3 DNA reads TGTGCCATCAGTGAAGGGGCTAATGAAAAACTGTTTTTT.

This clone has more than one count but fewer than ten. This chain uses TRBV4-3 with TRBJ2-5; TRBD1 is a possible D gene (6 bases). V was shortened by 3 bases and J by 2 bases, with 10 bases between the two germline ends. There are 14 residues in the CDR3. CDR1 LGHNA and CDR2 YSLEER come from the germline V gene. The CDR3 DNA is TGCGCCAGCAGCCACCCTCAGGGGCAAGAGACCCAGTACTTC. Its protein product is CASSHPQGQETQYF.